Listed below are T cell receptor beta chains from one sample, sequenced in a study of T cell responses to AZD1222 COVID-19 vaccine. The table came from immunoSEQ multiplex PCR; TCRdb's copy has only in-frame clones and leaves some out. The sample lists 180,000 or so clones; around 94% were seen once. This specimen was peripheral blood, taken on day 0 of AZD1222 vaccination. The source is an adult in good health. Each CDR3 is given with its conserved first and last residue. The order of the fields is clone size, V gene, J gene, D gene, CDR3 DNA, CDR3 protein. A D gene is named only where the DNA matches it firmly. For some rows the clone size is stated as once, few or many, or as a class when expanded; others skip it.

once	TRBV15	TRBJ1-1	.	TGTGCCACCAGCAGAGGGGGGGCAGCTGAAGCTTTCTTT	CATSRGGAAEAFF
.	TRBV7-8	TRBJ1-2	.	TGTGCCAGCAGCCCTACAGGGACTAACTATGGCTACACCTTC	CASSPTGTNYGYTF
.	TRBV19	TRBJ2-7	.	TGTGCCAGTAGTACCTCACCTCTCGGGAAGCAGTACTTC	CASSTSPLGKQYF
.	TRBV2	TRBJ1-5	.	TGTGCCAGCAGTGAAAGTCTCAGTGCCAATCAGCCCCAGCATTTT	CASSESLSANQPQHF
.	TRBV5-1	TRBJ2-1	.	TGCGCCAGCAGAGGGTTGAACGCCTCACGGGCCTACAATGAGCAGTTCTTC	CASRGLNASRAYNEQFF
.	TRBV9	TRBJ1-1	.	TGTGCCAGCAGCGTAGGGGACACAGTAAGGGAAGCTTTCTTT	CASSVGDTVREAFF
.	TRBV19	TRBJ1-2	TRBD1	TGTGCCAGTAGTCCTGGGGGACAGGGAGGCTATGGCTACACCTTC	CASSPGGQGGYGYTF
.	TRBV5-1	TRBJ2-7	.	TGCGCCAGCAGCTTGGGGAGCAACGAGCAGTACTTC	CASSLGSNEQYF
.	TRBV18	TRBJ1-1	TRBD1	TGTGCCAGCTCCGTAAGGACAGGCTATAATGAAGCTTTCTTT	CASSVRTGYNEAFF
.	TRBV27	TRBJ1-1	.	TGTGCCAGCAGTTTGATGGGGACTGAAGCTTTCTTT	CASSLMGTEAFF
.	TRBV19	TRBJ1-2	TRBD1	TGTGCCAGTAGAGGGACAGATAACTATGGCTACACCTTC	CASRGTDNYGYTF
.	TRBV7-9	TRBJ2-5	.	TGTGCCAGCAACCCATCGGACAAAACAATAGAGACCCAGTACTTC	CASNPSDKTIETQYF
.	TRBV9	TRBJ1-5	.	TGTGCCAGCAGCCCAAATAGCAATCAGCCCCAGCATTTT	CASSPNSNQPQHF
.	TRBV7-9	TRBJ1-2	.	TGTGCCAGCAGCCCAAGGGGTCTTGGACAGAGTAACTATGGCTACACCTTC	CASSPRGLGQSNYGYTF
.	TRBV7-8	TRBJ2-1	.	TGTGCCAGCTCCGGGAGTCTGAACAATGAGCAGTTCTTC	CASSGSLNNEQFF
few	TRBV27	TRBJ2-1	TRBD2	TGTGCCAGCAGTTTGGGGGGACTAGCGCCAAATGAGCAGTTCTTC	CASSLGGLAPNEQFF
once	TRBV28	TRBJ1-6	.	TGTGCCAGCAGGGGAACCTGGAGCTCCTATAATTCACCCCTCCACTTT	CASRGTWSSYNSPLHF
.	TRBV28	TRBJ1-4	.	TGTGCCAGCAGTGAGCCCATAAATGAAAAACTGTTTTTT	CASSEPINEKLFF
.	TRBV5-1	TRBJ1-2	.	TGCGCCAGCAGCTTGGGGGATGGGAACAACTATGGCTACACCTTC	CASSLGDGNNYGYTF
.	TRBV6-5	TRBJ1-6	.	TGTGCCAGCAGTTACTCCCGGGTTCTAAATTCACCCCTCCACTTT	CASSYSRVLNSPLHF
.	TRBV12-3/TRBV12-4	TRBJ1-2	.	TGTGCCAGCAGTTTAGGTTCCCGGGTTGGCTACACCTTC	CASSLGSRVGYTF
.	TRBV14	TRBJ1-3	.	TGTGCCAGCAGCCAGCGATCTGGAAACACCATATATTTT	CASSQRSGNTIYF
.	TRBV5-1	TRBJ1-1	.	TGCGCCAGCAGCTTGCGGTGGGGCCAGGTGAACACTGAAGCTTTCTTT	CASSLRWGQVNTEAFF
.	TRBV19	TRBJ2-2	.	TGTGCCAGTAGCGGGAGATCGGGGACCGGGGAGCTGTTTTTT	CASSGRSGTGELFF
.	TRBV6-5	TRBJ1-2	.	TGTGCCAGCAGCCTAAACAGGGAAGGGGGCTATGGCTACACCTTC	CASSLNREGGYGYTF
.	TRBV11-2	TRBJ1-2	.	TGTGCCAGCAGCCACAGTCAGGTTTATGGCTACACCTTC	CASSHSQVYGYTF
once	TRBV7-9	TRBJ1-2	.	TGTGCCAGCACTCCTGAGAGAACAGGCTCCTATGGCTACACCTTC	CASTPERTGSYGYTF
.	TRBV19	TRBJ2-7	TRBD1	TGTGCCAGTAGTATCTCTCACCGGGACAGGCCTTCTTTC	CASSISHRDRPSF
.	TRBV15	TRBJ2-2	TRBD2	TGTGCCACGCAAGCGGGAGGTACGAACACCGGGGAGCTGTTTTTT	CATQAGGTNTGELFF
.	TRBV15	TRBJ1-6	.	TGTGCCACCAGCAGTGGGGGGGCAAGCAAAGGTTCACCCCTCCACTTT	CATSSGGASKGSPLHF
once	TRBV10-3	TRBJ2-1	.	TGTGCCATCAGTGAGTCGGACACGGTCTTTAGGGTCGGCAATGAGCAGTTCTTC	CAISESDTVFRVGNEQFF
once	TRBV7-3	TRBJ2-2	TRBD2	TGTGCCAGCAGGAACCTAGCGGGAGGGGAGCTGTTTTTT	CASRNLAGGELFF
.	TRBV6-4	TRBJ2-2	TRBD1	TGTGCCAGCAGGGGACAGGGGACCGGGGAGCTGTTTTTT	CASRGQGTGELFF
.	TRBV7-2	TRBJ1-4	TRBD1	TGTGCCAGCAGCTTAAAGGGACAGGGGGGTGAAAAACTGTTTTTT	CASSLKGQGGEKLFF
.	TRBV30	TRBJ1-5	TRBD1	TGTGCCTGGGACAGGGGAGGCATATTTCAGCCCCAGCATTTT	CAWDRGGIFQPQHF
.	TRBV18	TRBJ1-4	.	TGTGCCAGCTCACCATTGGGATATGAAAAACTGTTTTTT	CASSPLGYEKLFF
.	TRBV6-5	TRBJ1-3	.	TGTGCCAGCAGCCCCTCCAGTTCTGGAAACACCATATATTTT	CASSPSSSGNTIYF
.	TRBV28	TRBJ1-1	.	TGTGCCAGCAGTTCGACGGGGAGGTACACTGAAGCTTTCTTT	CASSSTGRYTEAFF
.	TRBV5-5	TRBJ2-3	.	TGTGCCACCCAAAGATCCGGCATCGGTACGCAGTATTTT	CATQRSGIGTQYF
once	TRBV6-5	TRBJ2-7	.	TGTGCCACCAGTACAGGGAACTCCTACGAGCAGTACTTC	CATSTGNSYEQYF
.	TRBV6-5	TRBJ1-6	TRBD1	TGTGCCAGCCGGGCGACAGGGGAAACATCACCCCTCCACTTT	CASRATGETSPLHF
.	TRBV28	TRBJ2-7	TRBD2	TGTGCCAGCAGCGCAGGGAGGGTAAACGAGCAGTACTTC	CASSAGRVNEQYF
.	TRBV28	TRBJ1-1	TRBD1	TGTGCCAGCACCCTATTGACAGGGAGGGGCACTGAAGCTTTCTTT	CASTLLTGRGTEAFF
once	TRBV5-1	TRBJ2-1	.	TGCGCCAGCAGCCCCGGGACACCGTCCTACAATGAGCAGTTCTTC	CASSPGTPSYNEQFF
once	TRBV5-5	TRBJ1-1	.	TGTGCCAGCAGCTTGGAAGCGGCCACTGAAGCTTTCTTT	CASSLEAATEAFF
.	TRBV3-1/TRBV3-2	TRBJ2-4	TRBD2	TGTGCCAGCAGCCTCGGGGGGATCAACGGCATTCAGTACTTC	CASSLGGINGIQYF